Below are 14 T cell receptor beta chains sequenced from a single sample in a study of blood T cell repertoires in COVID-19. The protocol was immunoSEQ multiplex PCR, while the TCRdb copy is restricted to in-frame clones and leaves out a portion. The repertoire holds about 220,000 clones, with 65% to 90% as singletons. The sample comprised peripheral blood. These receptors came from a man aged 45-60 years with active or convalescent COVID-19.

The rearrangement uses TRBV11-2 and TRBJ2-2, with D possibly TRBD1 on 5 matching bases. Germline CDR1 and CDR2: SGHAT and FQNNGV. CDR3 length equals 16 residues. V was cut by 5 bases and J by 4 bases, with 17 bases left in between. The chain's CDR3 is CASSPIRGFSTGELFF. The CDR3 DNA reads as TGTGCCAGCAGCCCTATTAGGGGTTTTTCCACCGGGGAGCTGTTTTTT.

V gene TRBV2 combines with J gene TRBJ1-5, with D perhaps TRBD1 (5 bases). Germline CDR1 reads SNHLY; CDR2 reads FYNNEI. This CDR3 is built from 13 residues. Trimming cost V 7 bases and J 7 bases, with 14 bases left between them. The CDR3: CASNPGGRQPQHF. The CDR3 DNA reads TGTGCCAGCAACCCGGGGGGGAGGCAGCCCCAGCATTTT.

The chain uses TRBV21-1 and TRBJ2-7; the table names TRBD1, a call not compared with the DNA. TRBV21-1 is marked as a pseudogene. This CDR3 has 16 amino acids. The CDR3 loop is CASSSFPTGPLYEQYV. DNA for the CDR3: TGTGCCAGCAGCTCCTTTCCTACAGGCCCCCTCTACGAGCAGTACGTC.

The chain combines TRBV7-4 with TRBJ1-1; D might be TRBD1 (5 bases). V dropped 5 bases and J dropped 6 bases, with 28 bases sitting between them. The CDR3 totals 18 residues. Germline loops: CDR1 SGHVT, CDR2 SQSDAQ. The CDR3 DNA sequence: TGTGCCAGCAGCAGGGGCCCCACGGGTGTTGGCCGTAACGCTGAAGCTTTCTTT. Translating gives CASSRGPTGVGRNAEAFF.

The rearrangement uses TRBV13 and TRBJ1-1; D remains unclear. CDR1 and CDR2 (germline): PRHDT, FYEKMQ (reference sequence). The CDR3 consists of 14 residues. Between the trimmed V and J ends, which lost 3 bases and 0 bases, there was a span of 8 bases. The DNA for the CDR3 is TGTGCCAGCAGCTTCAGGTCAATGAACACTGAAGCTTTCTTT. Its protein product is CASSFRSMNTEAFF.

This rearrangement joins TRBV24-1 to TRBJ1-6; a weak D match, TRBD1 (6 bases). Germline CDR1 is KGHDR and CDR2 is SFDVKD. Trimming took off 9 bases at V and 5 bases at J, with 19 bases between the two ends. The CDR3 length is 16 residues. As DNA, the CDR3 is TGTGCCACCGGACCACAGGGAAGGACTGATAATTCACCCCTCCACTTT. Translating it yields CATGPQGRTDNSPLHF.

V is TRBV7-9 and J is TRBJ2-7; a weak D match, TRBD2 (5 bases). CDR3 length equals 14 residues. Germline V gives CDR1 SEHNR, CDR2 FQNEAQ (reference sequence). V was pared by 4 bases and J by 3 bases, with 13 bases between. The CDR3 loop is CASSSQEAGYEQYF. CDR3 sequence (DNA): TGTGCCAGCAGCTCCCAGGAGGCGGGCTACGAGCAGTACTTC. Variable domain in full (rest from reference TRBV7-9 and TRBJ2-7): DTGVSQNPRHKITKRGQNVTFRCDPISEHNRLYWYRQTLGQGPEFLTYFQNEAQLEKSRLLSDRFSAERPKGSFSTLEIQRTEQGDSAMYLCASSSQEAGYEQYFGPGTRLTVT.

The genes are TRBV10-3 and TRBJ1-6; TRBD1 agrees at 8 bases. The V and J ends lost 6 bases and 7 bases, in that order; junction bases with no gene match: 8. The CDR3 is made up of 15 amino acids. In germline, CDR1 is ENHRY, CDR2 SYGVKD. The CDR3 region is CAIRIDRGTNSPLHF. The DNA for the CDR3 is TGTGCCATCAGAATCGACAGGGGAACGAATTCACCCCTCCACTTT.

This chain connects TRBV5-1 to TRBJ1-3, with TRBD1 matching 9 bases. This CDR3 contains 16 residues. V shed 2 bases, J shed 0 bases, and the junction held 3 bases outside the gene matches. Germline CDR1 is SGHRS and CDR2 is YFSETQ. The CDR3 region is CASSFNRGLSGNTIYF. The CDR3 coding sequence is TGCGCCAGCAGCTTCAACAGGGGGCTCTCTGGAAACACCATATATTTT.

This chain uses TRBV28 with TRBJ2-5; the D gene is possibly TRBD1 (5 bases). This CDR3 contains 13 residues. Per the germline V gene, CDR1 is MDHEN and CDR2 is SYDVKM. Deletions cut 6 bases from V and 1 base from J, with 9 bases between. The CDR3 DNA sequence: TGTGCCAGCAGCGACAGCCTCCAAGAGACCCAGTACTTC. It translates to CASSDSLQETQYF.

In this sample, this clone turned up once. The rearrangement joins TRBV19 to TRBJ1-1; D gene ambiguous. Trimming pared 10 bases from V and 1 base from J, leaving 13 bases between. Germline values: CDR1 LNHDA, CDR2 SQIVND (reference sequence). This CDR3 is built from 13 residues. CDR3 region: CATSLGANTEAFF. Here the CDR3 DNA reads TGTGCCACATCCCTCGGTGCGAACACTGAAGCTTTCTTT.

The rearrangement joins TRBV15 to TRBJ2-1; 10 bases match TRBD2. CDR3 size: 17 residues. Trimming cost V 3 bases and J 3 bases; bases outside gene matches: 8. The germline V gene encodes CDR1 LNHNV and CDR2 YYDKDF (reference sequence). For the CDR3, the DNA is TGTGCCACCAGCAGGCCCCCGGGACTAGCGTACTACAATGAGCAGTTCTTC. Translation gives CATSRPPGLAYYNEQFF.

The chain is built from TRBV5-5 and TRBJ1-1, with 9 bases aligning to TRBD1. V trimming: 0 bases; J trimming: 5 bases; junction bases outside the gene matches: 5. Germline V gene lookup returns CDR1 SGHKS and CDR2 YYEKEE (reference sequence). This CDR3 comprises 15 residues. CDR3: CASSLAGTGWTEAFF. CDR3 nucleotides: TGTGCCAGCAGCTTGGCCGGGACAGGGTGGACTGAAGCTTTCTTT.

The chain is built from TRBV2 and TRBJ1-6, with 7 bases that match TRBD1. The CDR3 runs 16 residues. CDR1 and CDR2 (germline): SNHLY, FYNNEI. J lost 0 bases, V lost 3 bases, and 2 bases had no gene match. DNA of the CDR3: TGTGCCAGCAGTGACAGGGGGAGCTCCTATAATTCACCCCTCCACTTT. As protein: CASSDRGSSYNSPLHF.